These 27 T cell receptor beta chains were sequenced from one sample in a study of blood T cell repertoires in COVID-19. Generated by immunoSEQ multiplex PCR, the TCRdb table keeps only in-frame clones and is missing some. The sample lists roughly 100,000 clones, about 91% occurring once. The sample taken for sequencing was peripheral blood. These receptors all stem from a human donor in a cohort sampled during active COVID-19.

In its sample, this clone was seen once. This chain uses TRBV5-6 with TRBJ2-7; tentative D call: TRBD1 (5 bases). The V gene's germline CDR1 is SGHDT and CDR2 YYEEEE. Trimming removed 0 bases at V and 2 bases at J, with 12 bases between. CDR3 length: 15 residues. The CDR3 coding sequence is TGTGCCAGCAGCTTGGACAGGTCCCCAGCCTACGAGCAGTACTTC. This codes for CASSLDRSPAYEQYF.

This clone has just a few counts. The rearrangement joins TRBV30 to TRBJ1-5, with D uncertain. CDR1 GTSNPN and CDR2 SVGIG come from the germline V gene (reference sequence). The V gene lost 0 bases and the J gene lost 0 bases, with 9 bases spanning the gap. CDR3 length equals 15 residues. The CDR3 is CAWSVLSASNQPQHF. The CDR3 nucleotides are TGTGCCTGGAGTGTACTAAGTGCTAGCAATCAGCCCCAGCATTTT.

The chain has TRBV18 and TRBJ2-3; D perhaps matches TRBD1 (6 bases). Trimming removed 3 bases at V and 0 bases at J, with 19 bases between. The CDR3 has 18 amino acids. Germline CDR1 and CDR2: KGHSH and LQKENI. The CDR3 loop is CASSPGASDLLSTDTQYF. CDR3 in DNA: TGTGCCAGCTCACCGGGGGCATCCGACTTACTTAGCACAGATACGCAGTATTTT.

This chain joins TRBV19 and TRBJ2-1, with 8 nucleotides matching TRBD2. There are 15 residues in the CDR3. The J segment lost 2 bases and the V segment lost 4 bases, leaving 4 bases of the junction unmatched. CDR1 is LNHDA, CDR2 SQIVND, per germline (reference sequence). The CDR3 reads CASSRRLATYNEQFF. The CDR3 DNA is TGTGCCAGTAGTAGGAGACTAGCGACCTACAATGAGCAGTTCTTC.

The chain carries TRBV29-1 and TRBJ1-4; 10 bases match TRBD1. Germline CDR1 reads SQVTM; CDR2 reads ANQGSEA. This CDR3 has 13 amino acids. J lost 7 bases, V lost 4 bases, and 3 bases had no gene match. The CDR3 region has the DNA TGCAGCGTTGGGCGACAGGGGGCTGAAAAACTGTTTTTT. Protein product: CSVGRQGAEKLFF.

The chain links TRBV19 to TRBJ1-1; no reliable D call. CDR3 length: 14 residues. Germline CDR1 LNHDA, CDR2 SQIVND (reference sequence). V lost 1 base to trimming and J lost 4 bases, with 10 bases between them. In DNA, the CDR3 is TGTGCCAGTAGTATAGGAGCGGTGAGCACTGAAGCTTTCTTT. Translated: CASSIGAVSTEAFF.

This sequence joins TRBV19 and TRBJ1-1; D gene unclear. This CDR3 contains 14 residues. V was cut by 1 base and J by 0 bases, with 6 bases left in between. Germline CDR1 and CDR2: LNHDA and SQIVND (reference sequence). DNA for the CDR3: TGTGCCAGTAGTATAGCACAGATGAACACTGAAGCTTTCTTT. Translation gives CASSIAQMNTEAFF.

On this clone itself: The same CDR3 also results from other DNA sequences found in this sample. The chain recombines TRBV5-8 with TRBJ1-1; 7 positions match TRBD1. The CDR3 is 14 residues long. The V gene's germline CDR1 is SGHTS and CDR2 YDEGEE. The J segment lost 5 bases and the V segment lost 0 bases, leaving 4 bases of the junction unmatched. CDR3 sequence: CASSLGDRVTEAFF. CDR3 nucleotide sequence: TGTGCCAGCAGCTTGGGTGACAGGGTGACTGAAGCTTTCTTT.

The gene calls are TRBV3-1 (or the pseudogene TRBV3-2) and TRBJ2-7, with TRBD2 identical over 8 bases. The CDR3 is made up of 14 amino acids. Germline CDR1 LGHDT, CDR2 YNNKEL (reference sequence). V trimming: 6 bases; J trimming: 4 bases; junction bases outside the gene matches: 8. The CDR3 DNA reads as TGTGCCAGCAGGCCCAGCGGGGGAGGTTACGAGCAGTACTTC. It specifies CASRPSGGGYEQYF.

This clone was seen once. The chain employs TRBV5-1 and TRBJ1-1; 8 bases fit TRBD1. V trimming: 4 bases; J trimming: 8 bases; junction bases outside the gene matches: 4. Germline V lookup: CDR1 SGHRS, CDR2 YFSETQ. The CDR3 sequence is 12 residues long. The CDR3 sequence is CASSNDRGEAFF. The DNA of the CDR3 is TGCGCCAGCAGCAACGACAGGGGCGAAGCTTTCTTT.

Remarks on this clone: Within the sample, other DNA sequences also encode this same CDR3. CDR3 coding DNA: TGTGCCAGCAGCTTAGGCAGGGGTTCCTACGAGCAGTACTTC. Amino acid sequence: CASSLGRGSYEQYF. J is TRBJ2-7 and V is TRBV7-2, with a weak D call TRBD1 (6 bases). The CDR3 contains 14 residues. Trimming pared 1 base from V and 1 base from J, leaving 8 bases between. The germline V gene encodes CDR1 SGHTA and CDR2 FQGNSA.

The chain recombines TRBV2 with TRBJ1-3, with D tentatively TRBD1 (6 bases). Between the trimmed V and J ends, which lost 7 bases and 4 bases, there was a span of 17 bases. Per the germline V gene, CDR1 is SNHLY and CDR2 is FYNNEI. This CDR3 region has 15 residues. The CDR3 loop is CASNPNGGRGNTIYF. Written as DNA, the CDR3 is TGTGCCAGCAACCCAAATGGGGGCCGCGGAAACACCATATATTTT.

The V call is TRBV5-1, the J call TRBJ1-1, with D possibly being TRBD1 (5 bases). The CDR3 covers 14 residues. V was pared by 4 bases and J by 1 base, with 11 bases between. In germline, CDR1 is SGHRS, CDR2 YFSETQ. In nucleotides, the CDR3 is TGCGCCAGCAGCCCGCGGGGCGGGAACACTGAAGCTTTCTTT. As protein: CASSPRGGNTEAFF.

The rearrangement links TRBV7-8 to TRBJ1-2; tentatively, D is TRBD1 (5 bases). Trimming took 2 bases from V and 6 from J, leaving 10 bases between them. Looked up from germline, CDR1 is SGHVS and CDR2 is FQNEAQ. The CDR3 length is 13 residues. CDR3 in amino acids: CASSLWSGNGYTF. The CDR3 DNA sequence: TGTGCCAGCAGCTTATGGTCAGGGAATGGCTACACCTTC.

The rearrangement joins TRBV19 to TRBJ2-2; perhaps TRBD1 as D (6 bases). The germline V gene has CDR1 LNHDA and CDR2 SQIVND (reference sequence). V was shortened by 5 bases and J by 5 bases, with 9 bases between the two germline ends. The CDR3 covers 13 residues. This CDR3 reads CASSPTGTGELFF. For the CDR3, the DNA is TGTGCCAGTAGTCCCACAGGGACCGGGGAGCTGTTTTTT.

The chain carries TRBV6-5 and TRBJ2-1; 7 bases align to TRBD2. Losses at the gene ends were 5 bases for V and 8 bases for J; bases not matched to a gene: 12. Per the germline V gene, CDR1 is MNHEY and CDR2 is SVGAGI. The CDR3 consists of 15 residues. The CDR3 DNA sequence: TGTGCCAGCAGTCCACAAGGACTAGTTTCCCATGAGCAGTTCTTC. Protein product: CASSPQGLVSHEQFF.

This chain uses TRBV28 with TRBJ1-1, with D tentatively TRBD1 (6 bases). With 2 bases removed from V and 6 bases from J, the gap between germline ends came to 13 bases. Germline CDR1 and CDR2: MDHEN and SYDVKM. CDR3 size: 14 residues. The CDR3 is CASSLIGGISEAFF. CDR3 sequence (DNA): TGTGCCAGCAGTTTAATAGGGGGAATCTCTGAAGCTTTCTTT.

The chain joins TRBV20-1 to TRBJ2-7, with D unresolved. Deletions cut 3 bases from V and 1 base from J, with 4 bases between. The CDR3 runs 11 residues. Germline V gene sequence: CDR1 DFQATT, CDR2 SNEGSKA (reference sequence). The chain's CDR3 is CSARTSYEQYF. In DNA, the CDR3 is TGCAGTGCTAGGACTTCCTACGAGCAGTACTTC.

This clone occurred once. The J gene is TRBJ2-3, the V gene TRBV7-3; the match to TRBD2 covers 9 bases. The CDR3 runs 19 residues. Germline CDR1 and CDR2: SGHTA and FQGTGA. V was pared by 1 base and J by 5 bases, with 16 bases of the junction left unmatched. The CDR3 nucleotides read TGTGCCAGCAGCTTAAAGCCCCGTATAGGCGGGGGGGCAGTAGATACGCAGTATTTT. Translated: CASSLKPRIGGGAVDTQYF. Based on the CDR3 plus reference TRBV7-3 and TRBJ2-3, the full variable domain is GAGVSQTPSNKVTEKGKYVELRCDPISGHTALYWYRQSLGQGPEFLIYFQGTGAADDSGLPNDRFFAVRPEGSVSTLKIQRTERGDSAVYLCASSLKPRIGGGAVDTQYFGPGTRLTVL.

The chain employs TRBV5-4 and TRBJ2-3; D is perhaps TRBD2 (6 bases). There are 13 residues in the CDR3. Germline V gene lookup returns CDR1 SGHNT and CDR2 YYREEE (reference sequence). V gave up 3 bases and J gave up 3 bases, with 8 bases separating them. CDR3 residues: CASSSAGTDTQYF. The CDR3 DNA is TGTGCCAGCAGCTCCGCGGGGACAGATACGCAGTATTTT. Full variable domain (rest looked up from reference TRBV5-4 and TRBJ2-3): ETGVTQSPTHLIKTRGQQVTLRCSSQSGHNTVSWYQQALGQGPQFIFQYYREEENGRGNFPPRFSGLQFPNYSSELNVNALELDDSALYLCASSSAGTDTQYFGPGTRLTVL.

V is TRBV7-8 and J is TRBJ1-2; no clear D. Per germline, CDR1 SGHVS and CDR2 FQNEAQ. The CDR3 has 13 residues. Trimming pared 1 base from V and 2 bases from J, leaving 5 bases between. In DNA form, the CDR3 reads TGTGCCAGCAGCTTAGACATCAACTATGGCTACACCTTC. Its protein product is CASSLDINYGYTF.

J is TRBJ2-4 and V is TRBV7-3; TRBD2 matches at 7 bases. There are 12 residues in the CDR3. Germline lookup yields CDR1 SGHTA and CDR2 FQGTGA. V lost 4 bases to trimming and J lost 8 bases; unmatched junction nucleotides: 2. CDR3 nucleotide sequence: TGTGCCAGCAGCTCCGCGGGGGACATTCAGTACTTC. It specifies CASSSAGDIQYF.

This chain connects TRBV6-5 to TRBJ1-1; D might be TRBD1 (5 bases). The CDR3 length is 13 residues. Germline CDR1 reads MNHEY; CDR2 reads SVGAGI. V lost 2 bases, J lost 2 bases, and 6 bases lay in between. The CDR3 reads CASSYDRNTEAFF. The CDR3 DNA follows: TGTGCCAGCAGTTACGACAGAAACACTGAAGCTTTCTTT.

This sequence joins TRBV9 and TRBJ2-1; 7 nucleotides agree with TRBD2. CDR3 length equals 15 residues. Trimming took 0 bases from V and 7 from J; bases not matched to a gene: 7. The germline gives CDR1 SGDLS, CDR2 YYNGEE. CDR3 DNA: TGTGCCAGCAGCGTAGAGGGAGGGGTCGGTAATGAGCAGTTCTTC. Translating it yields CASSVEGGVGNEQFF.

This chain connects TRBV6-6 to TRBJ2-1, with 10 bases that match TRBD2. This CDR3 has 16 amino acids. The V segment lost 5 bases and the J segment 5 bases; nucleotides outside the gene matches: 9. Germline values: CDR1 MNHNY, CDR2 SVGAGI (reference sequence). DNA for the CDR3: TGTGCCAGCAGTCCTTTACTAGCGGGACACGACAATGAGCAGTTCTTC. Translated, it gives CASSPLLAGHDNEQFF.

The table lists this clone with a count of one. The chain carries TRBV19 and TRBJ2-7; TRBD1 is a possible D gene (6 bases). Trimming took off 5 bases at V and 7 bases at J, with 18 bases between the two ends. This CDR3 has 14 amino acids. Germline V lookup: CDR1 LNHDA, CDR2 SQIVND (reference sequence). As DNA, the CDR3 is TGTGCCAGTAGTTTTGTCGGCAGGGGAAGTGAGCAGTACTTC. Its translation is CASSFVGRGSEQYF.

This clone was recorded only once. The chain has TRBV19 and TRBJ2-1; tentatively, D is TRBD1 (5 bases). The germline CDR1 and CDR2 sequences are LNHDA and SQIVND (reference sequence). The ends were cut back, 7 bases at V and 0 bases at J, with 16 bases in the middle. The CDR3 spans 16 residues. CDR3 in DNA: TGTGCCAGTAAAGATTTTGCAGGGAACTCCTACAATGAGCAGTTCTTC. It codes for CASKDFAGNSYNEQFF.